The entry below gives a single T cell receptor (beta chain) sequence along with its context. Other nucleotide sequences from this sample produce the same CDR3. These data are taken from a study of Ad26.COV2.S vaccination and SARS-CoV-2 variants. The treatment denotes: 19 received Ad26.COV2.S at low or high dose, single or two shots; about five received placebo; per-sample allocation not given. Specimen acquisition occurred on day 63 following the initial vaccine or placebo injection. The CDR3 totals 14 residues. Trimming shortened V by 1 base and J by 2 bases, and 7 bases separated the two germline ends. The germline V gene has CDR1 SGHNT and CDR2 YENEEA. The protocol was immunoSEQ multiplex PCR, while the TCRdb copy is restricted to in-frame clones and leaves out a portion. The data show 300,000 to 500,000 clones, with approximately 86% seen just once and under 4% held by the top ten.

Sequenced here: peripheral blood, sampled in a trial of Ad26.COV2.S vaccine versus placebo. The TCR was taken from a person aged 18 to 59 who received the Ad26.COV2.S COVID-19 vaccine or a placebo. V usage is TRBV11-3 and J usage is TRBJ2-3, with TRBD2 as a possible D gene (6 bases). CDR3: CASSLGGDTDTQYF. CDR3 nucleotide sequence: TGTGCCAGCAGCTTAGGCGGGGACACAGATACGCAGTATTTT.